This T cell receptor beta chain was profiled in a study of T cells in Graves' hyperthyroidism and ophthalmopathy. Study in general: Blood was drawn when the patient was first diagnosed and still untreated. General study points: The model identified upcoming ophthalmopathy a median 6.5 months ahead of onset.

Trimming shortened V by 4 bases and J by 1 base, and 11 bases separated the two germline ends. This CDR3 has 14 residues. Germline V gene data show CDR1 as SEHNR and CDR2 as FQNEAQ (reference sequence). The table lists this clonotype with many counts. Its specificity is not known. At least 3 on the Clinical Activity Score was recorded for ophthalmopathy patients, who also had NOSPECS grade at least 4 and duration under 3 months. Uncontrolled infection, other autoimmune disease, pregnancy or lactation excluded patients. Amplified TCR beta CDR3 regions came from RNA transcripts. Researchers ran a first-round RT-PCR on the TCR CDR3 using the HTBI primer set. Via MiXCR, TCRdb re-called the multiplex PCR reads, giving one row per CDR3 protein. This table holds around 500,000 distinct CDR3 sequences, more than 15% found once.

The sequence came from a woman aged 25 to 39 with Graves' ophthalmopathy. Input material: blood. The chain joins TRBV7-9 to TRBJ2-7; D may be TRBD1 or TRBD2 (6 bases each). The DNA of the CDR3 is TGTGCCAGCAGCTCAGGAGGGGGTTCCTACGAGCAGTACTTC. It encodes CASSSGGGSYEQYF.